Presented here are 13 T cell receptor beta chains from one specimen sequenced in a study of Graves' ophthalmopathy and Graves' hyperthyroidism. TCR beta CDR3 regions were amplified from RNA transcripts. Investigators did first-round RT-PCR with HTBI primers, then second-round multiplex PCR. MiXCR, run by TCRdb on the multiplex PCR reads, gives a single entry per CDR3 protein. The table includes hundreds of thousands of distinct CDR3 sequences, roughly 41% detected once. The sequenced sample consisted of peripheral blood. The receptors were sampled from an adult man with Graves' ophthalmopathy.

This clonotype was picked up many times. The gene calls are TRBV10-3 and TRBJ2-7, with TRBD2 identical over 7 bases. The V gene end was trimmed by 8 bases and the J gene end by 5 bases; junction bases not matched to a gene: 6. The CDR3 length is 12 residues. From germline, CDR1 is ENHRY and CDR2 SYGVKD. The CDR3 nucleotides read TGTGCCATCTCGGGGGGTATGGACGAGCAGTACTTC. Protein product: CAISGGMDEQYF.

The chain uses TRBV2 and TRBJ1-1; D is undetermined. This CDR3 has 13 amino acids. Looked up from germline, CDR1 is SNHLY and CDR2 is FYNNEI. Trimming cost V 1 base and J 11 bases, with 14 bases left between them. Here the CDR3 reads CASSEDGSVRAFF. CDR3 DNA: TGTGCCAGCAGTGAAGACGGGTCGGTTCGGGCTTTCTTT.

This clonotype was found many times. This chain joins TRBV2 and TRBJ2-7; maybe TRBD1 (6 bases). Germline lookup yields CDR1 SNHLY and CDR2 FYNNEI. CDR3 length: 14 residues. Trimming removed 1 base at V and 4 bases at J, with 11 bases between. The CDR3 nucleotides are TGTGCCAGCAGTGAAGGTGACAGGACTTACGAGCAGTACTTC. Protein: CASSEGDRTYEQYF.

In regard to this clonotype: A much larger clone differs by one base, so this may be a read error. Likely a read error: the CDR3 ends without its conserved phenylalanine or tryptophan. The gene calls are TRBV7-8 and TRBJ2-5; 10 bases are shared with TRBD1. The germline V gene encodes CDR1 SGHVS and CDR2 FQNEAQ. V was clipped by 2 bases and J by 7 bases; unmatched bases: 7. This CDR3 region has 15 residues. The CDR3 reads CASSLSGTGEGTQYL. The CDR3 DNA reads as TGTGCCAGCAGCTTATCCGGGACAGGGGAGGGGACCCAGTACCTC.

This clonotype was seen once. A much larger clone differs from this one at a single base, so this may be a read error. V is TRBV11-2 and J is TRBJ1-5; 8 bases are shared with TRBD1. The CDR3 is 15 residues long. Germline V CDR1 and CDR2: SGHAT, FQNNGV. V was pared by 11 bases and J by 2 bases, with 11 bases of the junction left unmatched. This CDR3 is CAGSIQGAGNQPQHF. CDR3 nucleotides: TGTGCCGGTAGTATCCAGGGGGCTGGCAATCAGCCCCAGCATTTT.

This clonotype was seen a few times. The rearrangement links TRBV10-3 to TRBJ2-1, with 12 bases identical to TRBD2. CDR3 length: 14 amino acids. Germline V lookup: CDR1 ENHRY, CDR2 SYGVKD. J lost 10 bases, V lost 4 bases, and 5 bases had no gene match. Written as DNA, the CDR3 is TGTGCCATCAGTGCCACTAGCGGGAGGAGGGAGCAGTTCTTC. Encoded protein: CAISATSGRREQFF.

The J gene is TRBJ2-7, the V gene TRBV11-2, with D possibly called TRBD1 or TRBD2 (5 bases each). Germline CDR1 SGHAT, CDR2 FQNNGV. This CDR3 contains 14 residues. The V end was cut by 2 bases, the J end by 3 bases, with 11 bases between. Here the CDR3 reads CASSLRDGIYEQYF. In DNA, the CDR3 is TGTGCCAGCAGCTTACGGGACGGAATCTACGAGCAGTACTTC. Drawing the rest from reference TRBV11-2 and TRBJ2-7, the complete variable domain is EAGVAQSPRYKIIEKRQSVAFWCNPISGHATLYWYQQILGQGPKLLIQFQNNGVVDDSQLPKDRFSAERLKGVDSTLKIQPAKLEDSAVYLCASSLRDGIYEQYFGPGTRLTVT.

In its sample, this clonotype was seen a few times. The chain uses TRBV12-3 or TRBV12-4 and TRBJ1-2; 9 bases align to TRBD1. The CDR3 extends over 15 amino acids. Trimming cost V 6 bases and J 8 bases; bases outside gene matches: 13. The CDR3 loop reads CASSHPQGAFWGYTF. As DNA, the CDR3 is TGTGCCAGCAGCCACCCACAGGGGGCGTTTTGGGGCTACACCTTC.

The chain combines TRBV5-1 with TRBJ1-4; D is ambiguous. The CDR3 has 15 residues. In germline, CDR1 is SGHRS, CDR2 YFSETQ. Trimming took off 2 bases at V and 7 bases at J, with 15 bases between the two ends. The CDR3 region has the DNA TGCGCCAGCAGCTTAGGGATTAACGAGGGTGAAAAACTGTTTTTT. Residues: CASSLGINEGEKLFF.

There are many counts of this clonotype. The chain couples TRBV9 to TRBJ1-2, with TRBD1 matching 7 bases. The length of the CDR3 is 15 residues. Germline V gene data show CDR1 as SGDLS and CDR2 as YYNGEE. J was trimmed by 0 bases and V by 3 bases; bases with no gene match: 5. The CDR3 loop reads CASSEGGTANYGYTF. CDR3 nucleotide sequence: TGTGCCAGCAGCGAGGGGGGGACAGCTAACTATGGCTACACCTTC.

This chain connects TRBV11-3 to TRBJ1-2; 10 bases map to TRBD1. Germline loops: CDR1 SGHNT, CDR2 YENEEA. The CDR3 loop spans 16 amino acids. J lost 8 bases, V lost 6 bases, and 15 bases had no gene match. The CDR3 loop reads CASSRDRGYLSYGYTF. CDR3 coding DNA: TGTGCCAGCAGTAGGGACAGGGGATACCTATCCTACGGCTACACCTTC.

This clonotype appeared many times. The chain has TRBV10-3 and TRBJ1-5; unclear D gene. V gave up 6 bases and J gave up 3 bases, with 15 bases separating them. Germline V gene sequence: CDR1 ENHRY, CDR2 SYGVKD. The CDR3 covers 15 residues. The CDR3 spells CAIRVSDSPNQPQHF. Written as DNA, the CDR3 is TGTGCCATCAGGGTATCGGACTCACCCAATCAGCCCCAGCATTTT.

This clonotype has ten or more counts. The rearrangement links TRBV20-1 to TRBJ1-3; D ambiguous. Trimming removed 0 bases at V and 7 bases at J, with 4 bases between. Looked up from germline, CDR1 is DFQATT and CDR2 is SNEGSKA (reference sequence). The CDR3 covers 11 residues. The CDR3 protein is CSAREGNTIYF. CDR3 nucleotide sequence: TGCAGTGCTAGAGAAGGGAACACCATATATTTT.